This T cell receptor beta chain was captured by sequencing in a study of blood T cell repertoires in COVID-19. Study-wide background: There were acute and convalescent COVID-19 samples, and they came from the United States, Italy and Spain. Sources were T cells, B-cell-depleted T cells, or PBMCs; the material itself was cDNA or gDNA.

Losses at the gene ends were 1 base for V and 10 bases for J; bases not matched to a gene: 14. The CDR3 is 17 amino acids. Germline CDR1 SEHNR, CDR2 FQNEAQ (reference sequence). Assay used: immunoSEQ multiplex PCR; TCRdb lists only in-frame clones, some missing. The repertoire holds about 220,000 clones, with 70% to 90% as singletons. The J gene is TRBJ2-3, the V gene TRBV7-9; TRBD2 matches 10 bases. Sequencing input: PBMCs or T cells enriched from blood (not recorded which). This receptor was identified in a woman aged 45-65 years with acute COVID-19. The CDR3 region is CASSLVRQSSGSSAQYF. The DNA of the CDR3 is TGTGCCAGCAGCTTAGTTCGTCAGTCTAGCGGGAGCTCTGCGCAGTATTTT.